One and the same sample provided the 13 T cell receptor beta chains below, sequenced in a study of blood T cell repertoires in COVID-19. The assay was immunoSEQ multiplex PCR, and TCRdb's table has in-frame clones only and misses some. The table lists some 270,000 clones, around 90% of them singletons, with 2.1% in the top ten. Sample: peripheral blood. The receptors shown here come from a woman aged 55-70 years with COVID-19, enrolled during active disease.

The chain links TRBV20-1 to TRBJ1-1; D remains unclear. V dropped 0 bases and J dropped 9 bases, with 8 bases sitting between them. Germline lookup yields CDR1 DFQATT and CDR2 SNEGSKA (reference sequence). The length of the CDR3 is 11 residues. The CDR3 loop is CSARDPTKAFF. CDR3 nucleotide sequence: TGCAGTGCTAGAGATCCAACTAAAGCTTTCTTT.

This clone was seen just once. The V call is TRBV5-6, the J call TRBJ1-1; no clear D gene. The germline gives CDR1 SGHDT, CDR2 YYEEEE. This CDR3 has 14 amino acids. The V end was cut by 0 bases, the J end by 5 bases, with 11 bases between. CDR3 loop: CASSLVSGRTEAFF. For the CDR3, the DNA is TGTGCCAGCAGCTTGGTTTCGGGGAGGACTGAAGCTTTCTTT.

The rearrangement uses TRBV27 and TRBJ2-7, with D perhaps TRBD2 (6 bases). This CDR3 is 14 amino acids long. V lost 4 bases to trimming and J lost 4 bases, with 14 bases between them. Germline V gives CDR1 MNHEY, CDR2 SMNVEV (reference sequence). For the CDR3, the DNA is TGTGCCAGCAGTTCGTACAGCCGGGGGTACGAGCAGTACTTC. Translated: CASSSYSRGYEQYF.

V usage is TRBV7-9 and J usage is TRBJ1-2, with TRBD1 identical over 9 bases. The CDR3 spans 15 residues. Germline CDR1 reads SEHNR; CDR2 reads FQNEAQ (reference sequence). J was trimmed by 2 bases and V by 4 bases; bases with no gene match: 5. The CDR3 sequence: CASSSTGTGNYGYTF. The CDR3 coding sequence is TGTGCCAGCAGCTCGACGGGGACAGGGAACTATGGCTACACCTTC.

The chain joins TRBV4-3 to TRBJ2-3, with TRBD1 identical over 8 bases. This CDR3 is built from 15 residues. Germline-derived CDR1 and CDR2 are LGHNA and YSLEER. V gave up 4 bases and J gave up 2 bases; unmatched junction bases: 5. CDR3 residues: CASSPGQDPTDTQYF. The CDR3, as DNA: TGCGCCAGCAGCCCGGGACAGGATCCCACAGATACGCAGTATTTT.

This clone was seen a handful of times. V and J are TRBV9 and TRBJ2-2; no clear D gene. V lost 0 bases and J 1 base, leaving 7 bases between the germline ends. CDR1 and CDR2 from the germline V gene are SGDLS and YYNGEE. The CDR3 sequence is 15 residues long. The CDR3 spells CASSVGQWNTGELFF. DNA of the CDR3: TGTGCCAGCAGCGTAGGGCAGTGGAACACCGGGGAGCTGTTTTTT. Full variable domain (outside the CDR3, taken from reference TRBV9 and TRBJ2-2): DSGVTQTPKHLITATGQRVTLRCSPRSGDLSVYWYQQSLDQGLQFLIQYYNGEERAKGNILERFSAQQFPDLHSELNLSSLELGDSALYFCASSVGQWNTGELFFGEGSRLTVL.

V usage is TRBV9 and J usage is TRBJ2-1, with 9 bases identical to TRBD1. The CDR3 extends over 13 amino acids. The germline CDR1 and CDR2 sequences are SGDLS and YYNGEE. V gave up 5 bases and J gave up 8 bases; unmatched junction bases: 5. The CDR3 loop is CASSMGQGDEQFF. For the CDR3, the DNA is TGTGCCAGCAGTATGGGACAGGGCGATGAGCAGTTCTTC.

In this sample, this clone turned up a few times. CDR3 protein: CSASPLAGGSYEQYF. The CDR3, as DNA: TGCAGTGCTAGTCCGCTAGCGGGGGGTTCCTACGAGCAGTACTTC. The chain links TRBV20-1 to TRBJ2-7, with 11 positions matching TRBD2. Losses at the gene ends were 3 bases for V and 1 base for J; bases not matched to a gene: 5. Germline V CDR1 and CDR2: DFQATT, SNEGSKA (reference sequence). The CDR3 is made up of 15 amino acids.

This chain uses TRBV18 with TRBJ1-3; D is perhaps TRBD1 (6 bases). This CDR3 contains 16 residues. V was trimmed by 2 bases and J by 2 bases, leaving 13 bases between them. Germline V CDR1 and CDR2: KGHSH, LQKENI. The CDR3 DNA reads TGTGCCAGCTCACCATCAGGGGCTGGGACTGGAAACACCATATATTTT. This sequence encodes CASSPSGAGTGNTIYF.

This rearrangement joins TRBV6-2 or TRBV6-3 to TRBJ2-3; 13 nucleotides agree with TRBD2. Unmatched junction bases numbered 6, after V lost 4 bases and J lost 8 bases. The CDR3 extends over 15 amino acids. Germline V gene sequence: CDR1 MNHEY, CDR2 SVGEGT. Written as DNA, the CDR3 is TGTGCCAGCAGTTTCGGACTAGCGGGGGTCAGTACGCAGTATTTT. Translation gives CASSFGLAGVSTQYF.

The chain carries TRBV6-2 or TRBV6-3 and TRBJ2-7, with 9 bases fitting TRBD1. CDR3 length: 15 residues. Germline trimming cut 4 bases from V and 5 bases from J; bases unmatched to any gene: 9. The V gene's germline CDR1 is MNHEY and CDR2 SVGEGT. The CDR3 region has the DNA TGTGCCAGCAGTTCGCCGGGACAGGGAAAAAACGAGCAGTACTTC. It encodes CASSSPGQGKNEQYF.

The chain couples TRBV18 to TRBJ1-2; D perhaps matches TRBD1 (6 bases). Trimming left V 5 bases short and J 7 bases short, with 11 bases between. The germline V gene encodes CDR1 KGHSH and CDR2 LQKENI. The CDR3 spans 12 residues. CDR3: CASSGIRGGYTF. In nucleotides, the CDR3 is TGTGCCAGCTCAGGTATCAGGGGTGGCTACACCTTC.

The chain uses TRBV6-2 or TRBV6-3 and TRBJ2-7, with D maybe TRBD1 (5 bases). V gave up 6 bases and J gave up 3 bases, with 9 bases separating them. The CDR3 is made up of 12 amino acids. Germline lookup yields CDR1 MNHEY and CDR2 SVGEGT. This chain's CDR3 is CASSRRVYEQYF. DNA of the CDR3: TGTGCCAGCAGCCGCAGGGTCTACGAGCAGTACTTC.